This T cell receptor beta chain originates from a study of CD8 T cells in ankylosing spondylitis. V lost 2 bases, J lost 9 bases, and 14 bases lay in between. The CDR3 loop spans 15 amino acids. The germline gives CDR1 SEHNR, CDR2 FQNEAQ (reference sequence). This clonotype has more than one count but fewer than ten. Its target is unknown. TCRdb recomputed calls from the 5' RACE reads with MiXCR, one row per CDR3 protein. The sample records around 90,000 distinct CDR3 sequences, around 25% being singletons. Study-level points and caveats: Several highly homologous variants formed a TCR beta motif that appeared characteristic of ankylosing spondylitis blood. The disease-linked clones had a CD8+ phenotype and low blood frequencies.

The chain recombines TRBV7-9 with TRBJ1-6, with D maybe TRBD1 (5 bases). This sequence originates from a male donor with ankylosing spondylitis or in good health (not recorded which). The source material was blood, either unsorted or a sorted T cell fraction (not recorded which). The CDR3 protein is CASSLNSLRVSPLHF. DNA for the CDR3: TGTGCCAGCAGCTTAAACTCACTCAGGGTTTCACCCCTCCACTTT.